A selection of T cell receptor beta chains follows, all from one sample in a study of shared clonotypes between healthy human individuals. Repertoires were generated with immunoSEQ multiplex PCR, while TCRdb's copy carries only in-frame clones and drops some. The repertoire holds 650,000 to 800,000 clones, with over 55% as singletons. The sequencing sample was made of memory CD4+ T cells sorted from blood. The receptors here all came from a woman aged 30 to 39 in good health. Each CDR3 is given with its conserved first and last residue. A D gene is named only where the DNA matches it firmly. Expanded clones get a size class; other rows say once, few or many, or leave the size out.

j_gene	d_gene	abundance	v_gene	CDR3aa	CDR3nt
TRBJ2-7	-	-	TRBV5-1	CASSLGTVGGEQYF	TGCGCCAGCAGCTTGGGGACAGTTGGAGGCGAGCAGTACTTC
TRBJ2-6	-	-	TRBV28	CASSPPGSGANVLTF	TGTGCCAGCAGCCCACCGGGGTCGGGGGCCAACGTCCTGACTTTC
TRBJ1-4	-	-	TRBV28	CASSLSDRKNEKLFF	TGTGCCAGCAGTTTGTCCGACAGGAAGAATGAAAAACTGTTTTTT
TRBJ2-1	-	-	TRBV4-1	CASSQGRASYNEQFF	TGCGCCAGCAGCCAAGGCAGGGCCTCCTACAATGAGCAGTTCTTC
TRBJ2-1	TRBD2	once	TRBV19	CASKEKGTSGSYEQFF	TGTGCCAGCAAAGAAAAGGGGACTAGCGGGAGCTATGAGCAGTTCTTC
TRBJ2-1	TRBD2	-	TRBV5-5	CASSLSASGYNEQFF	TGTGCCAGCAGCTTGTCGGCTAGCGGATACAATGAGCAGTTCTTC
TRBJ2-7	-	-	TRBV4-1	CASSQVGPPSNEQYF	TGCGCCAGCAGCCAAGTTGGGCCCCCTTCGAACGAGCAGTACTTC
TRBJ1-1	-	-	TRBV5-1	CASSLALRGVNTEAFF	TGCGCCAGCAGCTTGGCCTTGAGGGGGGTGAACACTGAAGCTTTCTTT
TRBJ1-2	-	-	TRBV4-1	CASSQGGGPGTRGYTF	TGCGCCAGCAGCCAAGGGGGGGGCCCGGGGACCCGTGGCTACACCTTC
TRBJ2-5	-	-	TRBV23-1	CASSPGFAETQYF	TGCGCCAGCAGTCCCGGGTTCGCAGAGACCCAGTACTTC
TRBJ1-4	TRBD1	-	TRBV5-1	CASSPAPGQANEKLFF	TGCGCCAGCAGCCCGGCGCCGGGACAGGCTAATGAAAAACTGTTTTTT
TRBJ1-3	TRBD1	-	TRBV28	CASSLQDRGGNTIYF	TGTGCCAGCAGTTTGCAAGACAGGGGAGGAAACACCATATATTTT
TRBJ2-7	-	-	TRBV7-9	CASSLSAGPYEQYF	TGTGCCAGCAGCTTATCGGCAGGGCCCTACGAGCAGTACTTC
TRBJ2-7	TRBD2	once	TRBV27	CASSLGLALSYEQYF	TGTGCCAGCAGTTTAGGACTAGCGCTCTCCTACGAGCAGTACTTC
TRBJ1-1	TRBD1	-	TRBV29-1	CSVVTGGGWTEAFF	TGCAGCGTTGTTACAGGGGGCGGGTGGACTGAAGCTTTCTTT
TRBJ1-5	TRBD1	-	TRBV18	CASSPGTGARYNQPQHF	TGTGCCAGCTCACCAGGGACAGGCGCTCGCTACAATCAGCCCCAGCATTTT
TRBJ2-3	TRBD2	-	TRBV6-1	CASSASSGRATDTQYF	TGTGCCAGCAGTGCCTCTAGCGGGAGGGCCACAGATACGCAGTATTTT